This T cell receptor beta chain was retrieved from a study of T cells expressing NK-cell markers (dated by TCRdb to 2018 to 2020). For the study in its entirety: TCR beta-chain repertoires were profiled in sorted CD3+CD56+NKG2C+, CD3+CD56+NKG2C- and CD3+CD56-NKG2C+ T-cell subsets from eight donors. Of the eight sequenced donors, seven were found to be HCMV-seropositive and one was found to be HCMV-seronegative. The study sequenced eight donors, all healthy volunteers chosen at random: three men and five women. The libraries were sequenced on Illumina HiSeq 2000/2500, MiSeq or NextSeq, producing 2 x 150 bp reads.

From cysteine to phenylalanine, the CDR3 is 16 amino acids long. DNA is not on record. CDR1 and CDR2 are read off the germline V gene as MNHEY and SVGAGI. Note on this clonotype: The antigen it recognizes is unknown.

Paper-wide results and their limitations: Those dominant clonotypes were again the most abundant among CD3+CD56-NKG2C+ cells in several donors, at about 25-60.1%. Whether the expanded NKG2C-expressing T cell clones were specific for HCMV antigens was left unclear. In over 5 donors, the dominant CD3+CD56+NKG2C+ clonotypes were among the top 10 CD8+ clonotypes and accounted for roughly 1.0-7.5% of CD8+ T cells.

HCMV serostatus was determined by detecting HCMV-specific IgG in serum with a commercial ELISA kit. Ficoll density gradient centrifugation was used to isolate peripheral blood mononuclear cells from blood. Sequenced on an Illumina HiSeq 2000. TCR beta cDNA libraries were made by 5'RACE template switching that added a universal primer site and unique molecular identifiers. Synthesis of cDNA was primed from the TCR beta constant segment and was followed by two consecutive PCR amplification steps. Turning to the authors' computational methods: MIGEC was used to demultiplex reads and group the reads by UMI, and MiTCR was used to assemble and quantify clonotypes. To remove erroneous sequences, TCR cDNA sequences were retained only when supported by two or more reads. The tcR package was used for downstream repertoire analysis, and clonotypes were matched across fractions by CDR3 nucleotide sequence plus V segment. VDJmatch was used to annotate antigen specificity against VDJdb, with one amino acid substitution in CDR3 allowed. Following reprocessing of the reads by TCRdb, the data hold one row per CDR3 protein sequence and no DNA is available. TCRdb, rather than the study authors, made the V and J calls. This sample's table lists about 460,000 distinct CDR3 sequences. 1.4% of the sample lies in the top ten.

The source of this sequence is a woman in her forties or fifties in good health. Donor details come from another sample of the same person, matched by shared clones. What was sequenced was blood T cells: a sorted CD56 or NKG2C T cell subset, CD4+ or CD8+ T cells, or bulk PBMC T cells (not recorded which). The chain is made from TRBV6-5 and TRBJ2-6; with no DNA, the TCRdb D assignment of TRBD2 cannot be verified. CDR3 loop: CASSTRQAPGANVLTF.